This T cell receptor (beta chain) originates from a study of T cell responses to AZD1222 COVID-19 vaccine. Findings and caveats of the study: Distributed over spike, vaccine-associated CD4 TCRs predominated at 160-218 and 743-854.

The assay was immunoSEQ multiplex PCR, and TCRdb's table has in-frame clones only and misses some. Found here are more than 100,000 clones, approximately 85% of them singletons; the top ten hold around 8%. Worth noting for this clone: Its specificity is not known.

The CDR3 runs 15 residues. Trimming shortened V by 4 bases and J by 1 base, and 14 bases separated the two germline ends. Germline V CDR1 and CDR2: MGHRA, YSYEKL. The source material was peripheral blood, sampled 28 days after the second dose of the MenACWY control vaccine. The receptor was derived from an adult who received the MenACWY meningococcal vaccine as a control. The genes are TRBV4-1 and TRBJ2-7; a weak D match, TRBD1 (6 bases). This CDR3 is CASSPRGGVSYEQYF. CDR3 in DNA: TGCGCCAGCAGCCCCAGAGGGGGTGTATCCTACGAGCAGTACTTC.